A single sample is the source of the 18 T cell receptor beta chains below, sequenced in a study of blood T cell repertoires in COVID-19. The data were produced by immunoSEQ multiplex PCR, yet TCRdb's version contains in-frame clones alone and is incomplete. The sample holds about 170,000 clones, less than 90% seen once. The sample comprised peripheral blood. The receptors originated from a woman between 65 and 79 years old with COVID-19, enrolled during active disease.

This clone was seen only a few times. CDR3 DNA sequence: TGTGCCACCTCCCGGGACTCCTACGAGCAGTACTTC. It yields the protein CATSRDSYEQYF. The chain combines TRBV24-1 with TRBJ2-7, with D perhaps matching TRBD2 (5 bases). This CDR3 has 12 amino acids. The V end was cut by 9 bases, the J end by 0 bases, with 8 bases between. Germline V gene data show CDR1 as KGHDR and CDR2 as SFDVKD.

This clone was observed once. The CDR3 DNA follows: TGCGCCAGCAGCTTCGGCGGGAGTGGAAACACCATATATTTT. It encodes CASSFGGSGNTIYF. The chain recombines TRBV5-1 with TRBJ1-3; no definite D call. V was shortened by 2 bases and J by 3 bases, with 9 bases between the two germline ends. CDR1 is SGHRS and CDR2 is YFSETQ in the germline V gene. The CDR3 has 14 residues.

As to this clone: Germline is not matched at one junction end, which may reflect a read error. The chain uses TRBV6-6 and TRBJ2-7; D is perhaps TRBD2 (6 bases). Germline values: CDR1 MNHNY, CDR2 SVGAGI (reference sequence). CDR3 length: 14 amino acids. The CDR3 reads CASMRDFARYGQYF. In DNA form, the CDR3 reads TGTGCCAGCATGAGGGACTTCGCCAGATACGGGCAGTACTTC.

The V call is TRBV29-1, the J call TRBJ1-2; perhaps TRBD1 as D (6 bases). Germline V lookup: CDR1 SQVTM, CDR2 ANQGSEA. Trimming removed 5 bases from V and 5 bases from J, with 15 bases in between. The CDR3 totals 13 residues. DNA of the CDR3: TGCAGCGTTCTGCCGGGACATGAGTATGGCTACACCTTC. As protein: CSVLPGHEYGYTF.

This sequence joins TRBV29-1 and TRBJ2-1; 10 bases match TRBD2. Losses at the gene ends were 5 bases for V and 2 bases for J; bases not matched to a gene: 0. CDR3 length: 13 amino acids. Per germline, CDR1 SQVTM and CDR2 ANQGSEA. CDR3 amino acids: CSVSGRAYNEQFF. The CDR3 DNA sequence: TGCAGCGTTAGCGGGAGGGCCTACAATGAGCAGTTCTTC.

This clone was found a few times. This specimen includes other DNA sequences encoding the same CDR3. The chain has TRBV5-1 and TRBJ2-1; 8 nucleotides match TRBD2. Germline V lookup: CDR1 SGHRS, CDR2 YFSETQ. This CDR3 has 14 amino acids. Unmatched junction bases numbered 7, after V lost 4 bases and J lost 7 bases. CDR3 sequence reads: CASSRGGAENEQFF. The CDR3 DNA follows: TGCGCCAGCAGCCGGGGGGGGGCGGAGAATGAGCAGTTCTTC. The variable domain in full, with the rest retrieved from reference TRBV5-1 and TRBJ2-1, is KAGVTQTPRYLIKTRGQQVTLSCSPISGHRSVSWYQQTPGQGLQFLFEYFSETQRNKGNFPGRFSGRQFSNSRSEMNVSTLELGDSALYLCASSRGGAENEQFFGPGTRLTVL.

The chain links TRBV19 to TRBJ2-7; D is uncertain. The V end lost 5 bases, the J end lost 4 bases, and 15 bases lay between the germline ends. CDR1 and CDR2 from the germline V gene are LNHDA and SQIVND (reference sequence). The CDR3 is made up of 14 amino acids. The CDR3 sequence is CASSPGSLQYEQYF. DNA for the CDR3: TGTGCCAGTAGTCCAGGAAGTCTCCAATACGAGCAGTACTTC. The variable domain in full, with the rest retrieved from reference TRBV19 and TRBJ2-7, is DGGITQSPKYLFRKEGQNVTLSCEQNLNHDAMYWYRQDPGQGLRLIYYSQIVNDFQKGDIAEGYSVSREKKESFPLTVTSAQKNPTAFYLCASSPGSLQYEQYFGPGTRLTVT.

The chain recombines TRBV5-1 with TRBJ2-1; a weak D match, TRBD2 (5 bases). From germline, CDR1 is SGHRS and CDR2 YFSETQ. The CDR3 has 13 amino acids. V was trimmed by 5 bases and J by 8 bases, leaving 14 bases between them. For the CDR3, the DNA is TGCGCCAGCAGATCTGGACTTGTAGATGAGCAGTTCTTC. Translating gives CASRSGLVDEQFF. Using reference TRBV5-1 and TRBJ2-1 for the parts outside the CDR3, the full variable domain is KAGVTQTPRYLIKTRGQQVTLSCSPISGHRSVSWYQQTPGQGLQFLFEYFSETQRNKGNFPGRFSGRQFSNSRSEMNVSTLELGDSALYLCASRSGLVDEQFFGPGTRLTVL.

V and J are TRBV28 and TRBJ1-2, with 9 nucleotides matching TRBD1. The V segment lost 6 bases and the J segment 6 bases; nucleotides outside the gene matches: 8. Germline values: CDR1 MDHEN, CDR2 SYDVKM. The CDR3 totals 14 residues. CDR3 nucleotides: TGTGCCAGCAGCATTGACAGGGGGTGGGATGGCTACACCTTC. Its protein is CASSIDRGWDGYTF.

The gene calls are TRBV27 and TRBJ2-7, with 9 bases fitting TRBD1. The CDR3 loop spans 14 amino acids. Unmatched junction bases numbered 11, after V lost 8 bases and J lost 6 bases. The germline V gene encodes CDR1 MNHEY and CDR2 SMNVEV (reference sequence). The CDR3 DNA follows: TGTGCCAGCCGACCGAACAGGGGGCTTCGCGAGCAGTACTTC. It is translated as CASRPNRGLREQYF.

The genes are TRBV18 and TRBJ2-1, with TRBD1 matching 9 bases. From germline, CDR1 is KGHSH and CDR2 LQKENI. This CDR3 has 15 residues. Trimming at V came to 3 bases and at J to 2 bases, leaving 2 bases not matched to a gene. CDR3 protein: CASSPGQGTYNEQFF. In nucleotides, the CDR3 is TGTGCCAGCTCACCGGGACAGGGAACCTACAATGAGCAGTTCTTC.

CDR3 nucleotides: TGTGCCAGCAGGGAACAGGGAGCGGCTCAGCCCCAGCATTTT. It translates to CASREQGAAQPQHF. The J gene is TRBJ1-5, the V gene TRBV27; a weak D match, TRBD1 (6 bases). Trimming left V 6 bases short and J 6 bases short, with 15 bases between. The CDR3 totals 14 residues. In germline, CDR1 is MNHEY, CDR2 SMNVEV (reference sequence).

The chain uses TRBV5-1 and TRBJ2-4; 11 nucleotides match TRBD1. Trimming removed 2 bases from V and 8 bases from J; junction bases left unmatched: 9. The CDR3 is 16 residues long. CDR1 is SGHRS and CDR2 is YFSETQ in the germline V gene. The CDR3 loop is CASSFTHRDRGDIQYF. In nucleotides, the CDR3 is TGCGCCAGCAGCTTTACCCACAGGGACAGGGGGGACATTCAGTACTTC.

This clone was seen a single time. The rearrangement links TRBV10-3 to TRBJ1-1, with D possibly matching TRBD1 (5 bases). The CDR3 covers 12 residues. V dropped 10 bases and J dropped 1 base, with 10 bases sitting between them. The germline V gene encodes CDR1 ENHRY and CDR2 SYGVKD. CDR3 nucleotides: TGTGCCACCCTTCAGGGGAACACTGAAGCTTTCTTT. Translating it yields CATLQGNTEAFF.

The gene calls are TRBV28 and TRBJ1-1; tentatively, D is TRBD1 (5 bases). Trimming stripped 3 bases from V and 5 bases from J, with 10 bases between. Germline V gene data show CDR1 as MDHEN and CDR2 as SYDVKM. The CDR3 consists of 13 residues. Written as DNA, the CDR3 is TGTGCCAGCAGTTTCGGCAGGGCAACTGAAGCTTTCTTT. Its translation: CASSFGRATEAFF.

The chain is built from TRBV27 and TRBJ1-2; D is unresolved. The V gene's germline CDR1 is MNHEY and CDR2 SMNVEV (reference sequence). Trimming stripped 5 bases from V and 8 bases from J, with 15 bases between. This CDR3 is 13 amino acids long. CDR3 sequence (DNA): TGTGCCAGCAGTCTCATCCCGACACAAGGCTACACCTTC. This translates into CASSLIPTQGYTF.

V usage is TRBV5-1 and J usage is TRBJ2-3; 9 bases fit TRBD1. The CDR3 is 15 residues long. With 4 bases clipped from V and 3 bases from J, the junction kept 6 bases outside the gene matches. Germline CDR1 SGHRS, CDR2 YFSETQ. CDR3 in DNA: TGCGCCAGCAGCCTCCGGGACAGGGTGACAGATACGCAGTATTTT. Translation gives CASSLRDRVTDTQYF.

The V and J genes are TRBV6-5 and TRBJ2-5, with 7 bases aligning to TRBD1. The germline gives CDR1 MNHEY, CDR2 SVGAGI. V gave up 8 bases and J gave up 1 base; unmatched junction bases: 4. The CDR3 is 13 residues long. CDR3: CASGRDSQETQYF. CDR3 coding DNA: TGTGCCAGCGGACGGGACAGCCAAGAGACCCAGTACTTC.